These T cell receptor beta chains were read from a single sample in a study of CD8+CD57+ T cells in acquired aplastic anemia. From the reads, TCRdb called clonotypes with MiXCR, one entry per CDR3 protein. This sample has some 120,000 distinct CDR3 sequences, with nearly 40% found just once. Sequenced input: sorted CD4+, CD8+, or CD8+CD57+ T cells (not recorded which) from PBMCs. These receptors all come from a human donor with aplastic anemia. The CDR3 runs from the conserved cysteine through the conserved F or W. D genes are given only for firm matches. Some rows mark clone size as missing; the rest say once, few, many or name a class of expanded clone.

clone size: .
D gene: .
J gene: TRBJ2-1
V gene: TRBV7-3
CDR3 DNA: TGTGCCAGCAGCTTTAGACCACCTCTGAGGACAGTGAAGACCCCGAGCTCCTACAATGAGCAGTTCTTC
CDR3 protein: CASSFRPPLRTVKTPSSYNEQFF

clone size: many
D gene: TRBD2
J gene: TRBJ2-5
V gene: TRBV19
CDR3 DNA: TGTGCCAGTAGTCGAGACGGGGGGGAAGGAACCCAGTACTTC
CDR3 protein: CASSRDGGEGTQYF

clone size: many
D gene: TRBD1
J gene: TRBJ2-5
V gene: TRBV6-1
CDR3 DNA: TGTGCCAGCAGTGACTCCGGGACAGGGATCGAGACCCAGTACTTC
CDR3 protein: CASSDSGTGIETQYF

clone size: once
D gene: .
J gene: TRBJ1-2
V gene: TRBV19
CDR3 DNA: TGTGCCAGTAGTACAGGTCAAGGGGCTGGCCACGGCTACACCTTC
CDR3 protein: CASSTGQGAGHGYTF

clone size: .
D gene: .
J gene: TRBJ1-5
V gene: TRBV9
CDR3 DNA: TGTGCCAGCAGCGTAGCGCACGGACCCAATCAGCCCCAGCATTTT
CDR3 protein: CASSVAHGPNQPQHF

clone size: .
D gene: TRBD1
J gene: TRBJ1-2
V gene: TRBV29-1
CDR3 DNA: TGCAGCGTAGGGGGACAGGGGGATGGCTACACCTTC
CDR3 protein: CSVGGQGDGYTF

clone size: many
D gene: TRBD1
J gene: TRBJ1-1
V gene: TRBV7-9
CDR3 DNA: TGTGCCAGCAGCTTTTTATCGGGACAGGGGACGAACACTGAAGCTTTCTTT
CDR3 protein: CASSFLSGQGTNTEAFF

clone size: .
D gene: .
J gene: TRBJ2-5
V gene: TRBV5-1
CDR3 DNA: TGCGCCAGCAGCTTCGACACTACCCAAGAGACCCAGTGCTTC
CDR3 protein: CASSFDTTQETQCF

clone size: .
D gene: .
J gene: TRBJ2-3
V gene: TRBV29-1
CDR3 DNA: TGCAGCGTTGGATTTAGCCTGGCGGATACGCAGTATTTT
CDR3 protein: CSVGFSLADTQYF

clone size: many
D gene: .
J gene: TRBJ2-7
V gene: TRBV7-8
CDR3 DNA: TGTGCCAGCAGCTCTTTCCCCCCTCCCTACGAGCAGTACTTC
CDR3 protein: CASSSFPPPYEQYF

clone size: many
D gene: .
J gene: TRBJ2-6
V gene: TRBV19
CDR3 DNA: TGTGCCAGTAGTATAAAAGGCTCTGGGGCCAACGTCCTGACTTTC
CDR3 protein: CASSIKGSGANVLTF

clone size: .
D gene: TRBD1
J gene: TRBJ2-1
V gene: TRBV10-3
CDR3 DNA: TGTGCCATCAGTGAGGGACAGGGGAGGGTTGGTGAGCAGTTCTTC
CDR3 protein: CAISEGQGRVGEQFF

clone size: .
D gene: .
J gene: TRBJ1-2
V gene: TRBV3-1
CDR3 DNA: TGTGCCAGCAGCCAAGAGGCCAGAAACTATGGCTACACCTTC
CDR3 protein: CASSQEARNYGYTF

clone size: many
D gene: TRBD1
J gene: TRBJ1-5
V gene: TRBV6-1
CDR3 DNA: TGTGCCAGCAACTATATCGACAGGGAAGGACAGCCCCAGCATTTT
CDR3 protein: CASNYIDREGQPQHF

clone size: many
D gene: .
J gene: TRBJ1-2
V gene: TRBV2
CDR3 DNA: TGTGCCAGCAGTGACGGGGTGCTTAACTATGGCTACACCTTC
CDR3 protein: CASSDGVLNYGYTF

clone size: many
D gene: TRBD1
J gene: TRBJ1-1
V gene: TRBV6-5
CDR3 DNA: TGTGCCAGCACCCGGGACAGGGGCACTGAAGCTTTCTTT
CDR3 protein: CASTRDRGTEAFF

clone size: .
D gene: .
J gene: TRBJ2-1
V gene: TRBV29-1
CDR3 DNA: TGCAGCGTTGAAGTAGGGGGGGGCGGTGAGCAGTTCTTC
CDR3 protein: CSVEVGGGGEQFF

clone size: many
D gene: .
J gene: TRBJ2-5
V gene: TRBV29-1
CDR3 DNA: TGCAGCGTTGAACCAATTTACAACCAGGGGCAGGGGACCCAGTACTTC
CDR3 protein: CSVEPIYNQGQGTQYF

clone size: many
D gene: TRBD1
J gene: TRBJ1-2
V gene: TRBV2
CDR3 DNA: TGTGCCAGCAGTGCCTTTGGGGGACAGGGGAGATACACCTTC
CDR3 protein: CASSAFGGQGRYTF

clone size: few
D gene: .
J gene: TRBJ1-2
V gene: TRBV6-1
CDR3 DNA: TGTGCCAGCAGTGGGGGACGGAATTTATATGGCTACACCTTC
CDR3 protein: CASSGGRNLYGYTF

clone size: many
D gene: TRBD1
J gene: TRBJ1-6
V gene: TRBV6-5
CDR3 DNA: TGTGCCAGCAGTTACAGGGCAGGGGGCTTGAATAATTCACCCCTCCACTTT
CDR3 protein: CASSYRAGGLNNSPLHF

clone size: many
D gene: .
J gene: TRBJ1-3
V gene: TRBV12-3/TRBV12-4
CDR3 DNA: TGTGCCAGCAGCCAAGTTCGGGAGGCTGGAAACACCATATATTTT
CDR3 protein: CASSQVREAGNTIYF

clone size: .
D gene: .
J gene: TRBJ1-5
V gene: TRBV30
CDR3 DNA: TGTGCCTGGAGTGTTCCGACAGGACACAATCAGCCCCAGCATTTT
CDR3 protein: CAWSVPTGHNQPQHF

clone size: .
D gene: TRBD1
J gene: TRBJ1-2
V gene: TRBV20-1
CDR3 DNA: TGCAGTGCTAGGAAGAGGGGGCGGGCTGGCTACACCTTC
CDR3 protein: CSARKRGRAGYTF

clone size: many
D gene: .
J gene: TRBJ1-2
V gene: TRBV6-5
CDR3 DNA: TGTGCCAGCAGTTTCGGGGAGCTATATGGCTACACCTTC
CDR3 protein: CASSFGELYGYTF

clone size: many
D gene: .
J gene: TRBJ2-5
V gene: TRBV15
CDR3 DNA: TGTGCCACCAGCAGAGATAAAGATCAAGAGACCCAGTACTTC
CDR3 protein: CATSRDKDQETQYF

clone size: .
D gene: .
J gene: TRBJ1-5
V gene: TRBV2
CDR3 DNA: TGTGCCAGCAGTGCTCGCAATCAGCCCCAGCATTTT
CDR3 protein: CASSARNQPQHF

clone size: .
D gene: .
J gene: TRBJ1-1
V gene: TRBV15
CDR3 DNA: TGTGCCACCAGCAGGGGAGGGGACACTGAAGCTTTCTTT
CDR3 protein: CATSRGGDTEAFF

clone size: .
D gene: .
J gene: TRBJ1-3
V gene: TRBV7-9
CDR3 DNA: TGTGCCAGCAGCTTTCAGGGTTCTGGAAACACCATATATTTT
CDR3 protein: CASSFQGSGNTIYF

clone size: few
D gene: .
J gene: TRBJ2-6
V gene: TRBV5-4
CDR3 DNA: TGTGCCAGCAGCTGGAGAGCTGGGGCCAACGTCCTGACTTTC
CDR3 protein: CASSWRAGANVLTF

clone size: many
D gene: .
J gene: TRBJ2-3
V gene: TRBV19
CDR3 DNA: TGTGCCAGTAGTCTTGGGACGGTGAGCACAGATACGCAGTATTTT
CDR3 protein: CASSLGTVSTDTQYF

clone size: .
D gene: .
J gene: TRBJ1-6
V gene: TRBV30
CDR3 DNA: TGTGCCTGGAGTGACAGGAATAATTCACCCCTCCACTTT
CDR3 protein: CAWSDRNNSPLHF

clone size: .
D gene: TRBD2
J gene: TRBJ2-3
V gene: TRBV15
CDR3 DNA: TGTGCCACCCAAGCAGGGGGGACTAGCGGGACAGATACGCAGTATTTT
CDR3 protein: CATQAGGTSGTDTQYF

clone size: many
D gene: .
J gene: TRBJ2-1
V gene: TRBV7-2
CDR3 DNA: TGTGCCAGCAGCTTGCATACTAGTCGCGAGCAGTTCTTC
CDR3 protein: CASSLHTSREQFF

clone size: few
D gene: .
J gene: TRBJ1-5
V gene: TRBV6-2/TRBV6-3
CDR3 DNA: TGTGCCAGCAGTCCAGGGACCTCATCCACTCAGCCCCAGCATTTT
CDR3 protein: CASSPGTSSTQPQHF

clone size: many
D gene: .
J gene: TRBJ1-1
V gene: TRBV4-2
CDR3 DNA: TGTGCCAGCAGCCAAGATAGGAACACTGAAGCTTTCTTT
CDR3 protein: CASSQDRNTEAFF

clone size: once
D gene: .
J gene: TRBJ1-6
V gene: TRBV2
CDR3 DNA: TGTGCCAGCAGTGAAGACAGGGTAGGAACACCCCTCCACTTT
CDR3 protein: CASSEDRVGTPLHF

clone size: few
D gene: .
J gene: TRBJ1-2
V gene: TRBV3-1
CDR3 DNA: TGTGCCAGCAGCCCGGACGTTCAGAACTATGGCTACACCTTC
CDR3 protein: CASSPDVQNYGYTF

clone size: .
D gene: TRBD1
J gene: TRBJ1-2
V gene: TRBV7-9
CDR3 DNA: TGTGCCAGCAGCAATCCTCGGACAGGGGAGAGTGGCTACACCTTC
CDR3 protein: CASSNPRTGESGYTF

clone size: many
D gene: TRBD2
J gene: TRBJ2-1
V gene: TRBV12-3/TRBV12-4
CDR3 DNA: TGTGCCAGCAGTTTGAGAGCGGGGGGGTGGTACAATGAGCAGTTCTTC
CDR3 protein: CASSLRAGGWYNEQFF

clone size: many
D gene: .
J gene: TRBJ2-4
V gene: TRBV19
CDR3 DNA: TGTGCCAGTAACCCAGGGGACGTAAACATTCAGTACTTC
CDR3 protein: CASNPGDVNIQYF

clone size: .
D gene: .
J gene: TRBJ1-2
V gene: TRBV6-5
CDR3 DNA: TGTGCCAGCAGTTACTATGGTGGCGCTAACTATGGCTACACCTTC
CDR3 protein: CASSYYGGANYGYTF

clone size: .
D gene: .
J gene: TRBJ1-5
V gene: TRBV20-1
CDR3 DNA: TGCAGTGCTAGTAGGACTAGCGGGGGGGCCGGGGGCACAGATACGCAGCATTTT
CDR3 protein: CSASRTSGGAGGTDTQHF

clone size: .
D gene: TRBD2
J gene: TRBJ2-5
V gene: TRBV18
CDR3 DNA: TGTGCCTGCTCACCACCGGCGGGGGGCGGAGAGACCCAGTACTTC
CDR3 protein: CACSPPAGGGETQYF

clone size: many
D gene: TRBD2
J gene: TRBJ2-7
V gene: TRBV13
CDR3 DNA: TGTGCCAGCAGCCGGGGACTAGCGGGGGGGCGAGCTCCCTACGAGCAGTACTTC
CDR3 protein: CASSRGLAGGRAPYEQYF

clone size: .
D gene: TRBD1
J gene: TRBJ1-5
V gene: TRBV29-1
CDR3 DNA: TGCAGCTTAGGGGGCGCGGACTATAGCAATCAGCCCCAGCATTTT
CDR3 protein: CSLGGADYSNQPQHF

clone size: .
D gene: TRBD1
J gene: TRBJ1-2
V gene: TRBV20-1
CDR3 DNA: TGCAGTGCTATTAACACAGGGGCCTATGGCTACACCTTC
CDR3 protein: CSAINTGAYGYTF

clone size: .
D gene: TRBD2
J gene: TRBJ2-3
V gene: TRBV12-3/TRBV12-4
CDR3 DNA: TGTGCCACTACCAGGGAGGGGTATTCAGATACGCAGTATTTT
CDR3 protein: CATTREGYSDTQYF

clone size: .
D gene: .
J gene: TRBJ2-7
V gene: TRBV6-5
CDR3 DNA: TGTGCCAGCAGTTACTCACAGACCGAGCAGTACTTC
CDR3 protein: CASSYSQTEQYF

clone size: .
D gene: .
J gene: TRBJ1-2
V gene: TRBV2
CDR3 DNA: TGTGCCAGCAGTATCCGGTCACCCTATGGCTACACCTTC
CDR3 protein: CASSIRSPYGYTF

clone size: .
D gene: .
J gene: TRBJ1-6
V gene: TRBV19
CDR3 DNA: TGTGCCAGTAGTATAGTAAAAATGGCCTATAATTCACCCCTCCACTTT
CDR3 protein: CASSIVKMAYNSPLHF

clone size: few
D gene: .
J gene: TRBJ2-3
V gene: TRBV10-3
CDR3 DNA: TGTGCCATCAGTGAGTCTTCGCTCTCAGTTACGCAGTATTTT
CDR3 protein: CAISESSLSVTQYF

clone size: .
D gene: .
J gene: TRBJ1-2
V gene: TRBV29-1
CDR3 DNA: TGCAGCTTAGAGGGGGGGTCTGGCTACACCTTC
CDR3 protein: CSLEGGSGYTF

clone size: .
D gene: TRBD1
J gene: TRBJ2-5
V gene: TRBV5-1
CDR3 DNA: TGCGCCAGCAGCTTGGTTTGGACAGGGGCTCAAGAGACCCAGTACTTC
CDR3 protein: CASSLVWTGAQETQYF

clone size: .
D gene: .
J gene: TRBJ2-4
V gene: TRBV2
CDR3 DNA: TGTGCCAGCGGCAAGATGAACATTCAGTACTTC
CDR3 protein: CASGKMNIQYF

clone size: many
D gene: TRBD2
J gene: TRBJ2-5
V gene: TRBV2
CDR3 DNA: TGTGCCAGCAGTTACAGCGGGGAGAACCAGTACTTC
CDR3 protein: CASSYSGENQYF

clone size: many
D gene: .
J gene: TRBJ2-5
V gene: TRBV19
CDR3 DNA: TGTGCCAGTAGTACGGCTCAGACACAACAAGAGACCCAGTACTTC
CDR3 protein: CASSTAQTQQETQYF